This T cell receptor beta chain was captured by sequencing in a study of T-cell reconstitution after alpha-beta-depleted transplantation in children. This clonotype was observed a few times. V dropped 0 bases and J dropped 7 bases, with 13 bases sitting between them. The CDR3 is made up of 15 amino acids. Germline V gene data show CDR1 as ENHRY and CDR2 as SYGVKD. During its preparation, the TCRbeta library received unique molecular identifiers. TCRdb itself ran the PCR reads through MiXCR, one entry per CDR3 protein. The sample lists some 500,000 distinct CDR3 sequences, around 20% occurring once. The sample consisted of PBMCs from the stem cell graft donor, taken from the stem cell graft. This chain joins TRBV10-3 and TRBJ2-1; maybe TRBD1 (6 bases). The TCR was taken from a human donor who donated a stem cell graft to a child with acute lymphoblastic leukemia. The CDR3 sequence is CAISESSQGSNEQFF. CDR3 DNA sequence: TGTGCCATCAGTGAGTCATCTCAGGGGTCGAATGAGCAGTTCTTC.